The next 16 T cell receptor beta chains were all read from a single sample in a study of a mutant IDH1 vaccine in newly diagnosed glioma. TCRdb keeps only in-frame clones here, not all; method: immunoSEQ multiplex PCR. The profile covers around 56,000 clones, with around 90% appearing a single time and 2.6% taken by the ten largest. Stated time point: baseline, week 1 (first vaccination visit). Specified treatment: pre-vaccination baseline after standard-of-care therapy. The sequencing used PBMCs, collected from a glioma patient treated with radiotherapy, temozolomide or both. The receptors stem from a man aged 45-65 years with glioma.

In DNA form, the CDR3 reads TGTGCCAGCAGGCCAGGTGCAGGTACCAAGCTTGAGTATTTT. Translation: CASRPGAGTKLEYF. The gene calls are TRBV27 and TRBJ2-3; D gene ambiguous. The germline V gene encodes CDR1 MNHEY and CDR2 SMNVEV (reference sequence). V lost 6 bases to trimming and J lost 13 bases, with 23 bases between them. The CDR3 loop spans 14 amino acids.

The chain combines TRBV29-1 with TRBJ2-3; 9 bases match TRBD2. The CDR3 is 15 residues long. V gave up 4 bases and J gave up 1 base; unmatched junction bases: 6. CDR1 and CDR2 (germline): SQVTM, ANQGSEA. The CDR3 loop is CSVGAAGGGTDTQYF. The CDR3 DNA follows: TGCAGCGTTGGGGCGGCGGGAGGGGGCACAGATACGCAGTATTTT.

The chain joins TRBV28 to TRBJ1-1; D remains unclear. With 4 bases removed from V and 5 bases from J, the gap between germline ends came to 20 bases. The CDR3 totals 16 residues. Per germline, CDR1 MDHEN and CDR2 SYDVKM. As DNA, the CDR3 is TGTGCCAGCAGTTCCTCACGGGAAGGGTTGGGTACTGAAGCTTTCTTT. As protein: CASSSSREGLGTEAFF.

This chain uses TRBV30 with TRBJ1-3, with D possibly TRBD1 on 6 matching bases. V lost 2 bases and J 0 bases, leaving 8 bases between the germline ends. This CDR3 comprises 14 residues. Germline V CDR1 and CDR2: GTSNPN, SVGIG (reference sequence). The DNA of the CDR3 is TGTGCCTGGAGTCCAGGGGCCTCTGGAAACACCATATATTTT. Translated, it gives CAWSPGASGNTIYF.

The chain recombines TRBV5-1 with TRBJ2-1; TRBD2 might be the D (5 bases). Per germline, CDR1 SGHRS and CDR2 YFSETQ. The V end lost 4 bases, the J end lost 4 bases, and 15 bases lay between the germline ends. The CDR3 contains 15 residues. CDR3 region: CASSLTAGNYNEQFF. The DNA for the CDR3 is TGCGCCAGCAGCCTAACGGCGGGCAATTACAATGAGCAGTTCTTC.

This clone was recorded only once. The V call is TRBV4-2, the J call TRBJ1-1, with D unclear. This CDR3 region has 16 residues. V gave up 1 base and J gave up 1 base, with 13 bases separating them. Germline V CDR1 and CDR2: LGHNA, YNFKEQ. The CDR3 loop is CASSQVQGGPNTEAFF. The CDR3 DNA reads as TGTGCCAGCAGCCAAGTTCAAGGAGGGCCGAACACTGAAGCTTTCTTT.

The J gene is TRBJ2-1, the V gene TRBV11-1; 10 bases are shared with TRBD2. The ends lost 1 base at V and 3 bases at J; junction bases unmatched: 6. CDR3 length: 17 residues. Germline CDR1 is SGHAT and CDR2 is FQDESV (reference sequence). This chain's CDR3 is CASSLVPLAGSYNEQFF. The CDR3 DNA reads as TGTGCCAGCAGCTTAGTCCCACTAGCGGGGAGCTACAATGAGCAGTTCTTC.

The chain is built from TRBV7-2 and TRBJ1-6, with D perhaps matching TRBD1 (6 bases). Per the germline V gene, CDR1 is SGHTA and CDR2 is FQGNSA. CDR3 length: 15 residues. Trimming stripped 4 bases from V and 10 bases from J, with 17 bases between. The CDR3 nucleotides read TGTGCCAGCAGCTGGGGGGGGCAGGTCAGATCACCCCTCCACTTT. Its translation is CASSWGGQVRSPLHF.

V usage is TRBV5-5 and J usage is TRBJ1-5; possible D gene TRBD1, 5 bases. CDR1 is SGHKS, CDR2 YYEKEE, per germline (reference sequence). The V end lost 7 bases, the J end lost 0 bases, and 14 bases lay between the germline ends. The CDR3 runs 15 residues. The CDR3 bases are TGTGCCAGCGGCCGGGGACCCACTAGCAATCAGCCCCAGCATTTT. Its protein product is CASGRGPTSNQPQHF.

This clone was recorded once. This CDR3 reads CASTRQRGGYEQYF. The CDR3 region has the DNA TGTGCCAGCACCAGACAACGCGGGGGGTACGAGCAGTACTTC. The genes are TRBV7-2 and TRBJ2-7, with 8 bases that match TRBD2. Germline CDR1 SGHTA, CDR2 FQGNSA. V shed 7 bases and J 4 bases; nucleotides not matched to a gene: 9. The CDR3 is 14 amino acids.

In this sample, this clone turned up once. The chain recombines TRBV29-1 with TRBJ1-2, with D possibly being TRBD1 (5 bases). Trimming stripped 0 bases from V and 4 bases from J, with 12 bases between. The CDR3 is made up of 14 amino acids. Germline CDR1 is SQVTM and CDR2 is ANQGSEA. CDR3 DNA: TGCAGCGTTGAAGATGAGGGGAAGGGCTATGGCTACACCTTC. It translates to CSVEDEGKGYGYTF.

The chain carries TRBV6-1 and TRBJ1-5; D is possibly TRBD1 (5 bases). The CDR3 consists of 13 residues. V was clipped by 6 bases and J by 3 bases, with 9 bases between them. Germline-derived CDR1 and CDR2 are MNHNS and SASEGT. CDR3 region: CASRQVNNQPQHF. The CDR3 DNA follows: TGTGCCAGCAGACAGGTAAACAATCAGCCCCAGCATTTT.

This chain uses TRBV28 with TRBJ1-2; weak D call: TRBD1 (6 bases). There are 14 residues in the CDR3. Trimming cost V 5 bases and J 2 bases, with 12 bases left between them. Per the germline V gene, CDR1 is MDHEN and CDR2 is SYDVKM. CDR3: CASSVPRGNYGYTF. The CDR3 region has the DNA TGTGCCAGCAGTGTACCCAGGGGAAACTATGGCTACACCTTC.

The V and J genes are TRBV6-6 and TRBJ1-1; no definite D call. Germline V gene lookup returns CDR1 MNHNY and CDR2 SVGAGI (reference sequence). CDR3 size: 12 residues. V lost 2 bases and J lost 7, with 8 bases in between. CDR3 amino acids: CASSYGDSEAFF. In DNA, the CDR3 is TGTGCCAGCAGTTACGGGGATAGTGAAGCTTTCTTT.

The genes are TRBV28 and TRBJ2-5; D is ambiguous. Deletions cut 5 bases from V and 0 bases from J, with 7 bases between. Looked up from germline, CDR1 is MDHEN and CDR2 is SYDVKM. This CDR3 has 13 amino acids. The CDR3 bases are TGTGCCAGCAGTCCGCCGAACCAAGAGACCCAGTACTTC. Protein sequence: CASSPPNQETQYF.

CDR3 in amino acids: CASSRTAGVTGELFF. CDR3 DNA: TGTGCCAGCAGCCGGACGGCAGGGGTGACCGGGGAGCTGTTTTTT. The chain uses TRBV7-3 and TRBJ2-2; D might be TRBD1 (6 bases). The germline V and J ends were trimmed by 5 bases and 5 bases, with 15 bases remaining between them. CDR1 SGHTA and CDR2 FQGTGA come from the germline V gene. This CDR3 contains 15 residues.